The T cell receptor (beta chain) under discussion was sequenced for a study of CXCR3-negative and CXCR3-positive naive CD8 T cells. All TRB cDNA libraries came from 5' RACE performed with UMI labels. With the 5' RACE reads reprocessed, TCRdb shows one record per CDR3 protein and no DNA. The sample shows some 28,000 distinct CDR3 sequences, and approximately 10% sits with its ten largest clones. With respect to this clonotype: As yet, its antigen is unknown.

There are 14 residues in the CDR3. The V gene's germline CDR1 is LGHNA and CDR2 YSLEER. Study-wide findings and caveats: Similar TRBV-TRBJ usage was seen in naive cells (both CXCR3-negative and CXCR3-positive), but memory cells differed.

The TCR comes from a human donor in good health. Some clones in this sample may be carry-over from other donors' samples. Sequenced: memory CD8+ T cells from blood. The chain recombines TRBV4-3 with TRBJ2-2; without DNA, the TCRdb call of TRBD2 cannot be checked. CDR3 in amino acids: CASRGTSAAGELFF.